This passage covers 22 T cell receptor beta chains from one sample sequenced in a study of human T cells and chemical hapten exposure. Noted time point: healthy volunteer bleed at 2 weeks. The template was total RNA from unfractionated whole blood. TCRdb redid the calling of the RACE reads with MiXCR, one entry per CDR3 protein. The sample yields under 95,000 distinct CDR3 sequences, about 8.6% seen once. The material sequenced was whole blood. The receptors stem from a female donor in good health. Some clones in this sample may be carry-over from other donors' samples.

The table lists this clonotype with a few counts. This sequence joins TRBV7-2 and TRBJ2-7; TRBD1 matches 8 bases. The V and J ends lost 5 bases and 6 bases, in that order; junction bases with no gene match: 3. Germline CDR1 is SGHTA and CDR2 is FQGNSA. The CDR3 contains 12 residues. The CDR3 coding sequence is TGTGCCAGCAGCCCGACAGGGGTCGAGCAGTACTTC. Residues: CASSPTGVEQYF.

This clonotype turned up a few times. The genes are TRBV28 and TRBJ2-3; D not resolved. The CDR3 has 14 residues. Germline CDR1 is MDHEN and CDR2 is SYDVKM. V lost 3 bases, J lost 6 bases, and 13 bases lay in between. The CDR3 here is CASSFDGPADTQYF. The DNA for the CDR3 is TGTGCCAGCAGTTTCGACGGACCCGCGGATACGCAGTATTTT.

This clonotype was counted only a few times. V usage is TRBV11-2 and J usage is TRBJ2-3; the D is unclear. V lost 5 bases to trimming and J lost 7 bases, with 7 bases between them. This CDR3 has 11 amino acids. CDR1 and CDR2 (germline): SGHAT, FQNNGV. The CDR3 bases are TGTGCCAGCAGCCTAATGAATACGCAGTATTTT. Translation gives CASSLMNTQYF.

Many counts were recorded for this clonotype. The chain combines TRBV21-1 with TRBJ1-5. TRBV21-1 is given as a pseudogene. This CDR3 contains 13 residues. The CDR3 nucleotides are TGTGCCAGCAGGGTGCGTAGCAATCAGCCCCAGCATTTT. This sequence encodes CASRVRSNQPQHF.

Ten or more counts support this clonotype. This chain connects TRBV2 to TRBJ2-1; TRBD2 aligns across 12 bases. Germline CDR1 reads SNHLY; CDR2 reads FYNNEI. The CDR3 totals 13 residues. With 8 bases clipped from V and 7 bases from J, the junction kept 3 bases outside the gene matches. Here the CDR3 reads CASGLAGTNEQFF. CDR3 coding DNA: TGTGCCAGCGGACTAGCGGGAACGAATGAGCAGTTCTTC.

V usage is TRBV7-9 and J usage is TRBJ2-3; D gene ambiguous. V shed 6 bases and J shed 0 bases, with 13 bases lying between them. CDR3 length equals 15 residues. CDR1 and CDR2 from the germline V gene are SEHNR and FQNEAQ (reference sequence). The CDR3 sequence: CASRKLYTSTDTQYF. The CDR3 DNA follows: TGTGCCAGCAGAAAGCTTTATACTAGCACAGATACGCAGTATTTT.

Many counts were recorded for this clonotype. The rearrangement uses TRBV6-2 or TRBV6-3 and TRBJ1-1; D unresolved. CDR3 size: 14 residues. The germline V gene has CDR1 MNHEY and CDR2 SVGEGT. Trimming shortened V by 0 bases and J by 0 bases, and 5 bases separated the two germline ends. As DNA, the CDR3 is TGTGCCAGCAGTTACTCGACCGTGAACACTGAAGCTTTCTTT. Translation: CASSYSTVNTEAFF.

In the case of this clonotype: With a much larger clone just one base away, this may be a read error. Because it lacks the conserved phenylalanine or tryptophan at the end, this CDR3 is likely a read error. This rearrangement joins TRBV6-4 to TRBJ1-2; possible D gene TRBD1, 6 bases. CDR1 is MRHNA and CDR2 is SNTAGT in the germline V gene. CDR3 size: 14 residues. V shed 1 base and J shed 7 bases, with 13 bases lying between them. This CDR3 is CASSDFYREGGYTI. For the CDR3, the DNA is TGTGCCAGCAGTGACTTTTACAGGGAGGGTGGCTACACCATC.

This chain joins TRBV28 and TRBJ2-4; 11 bases fit TRBD2. Trimming cost V 6 bases and J 0 bases; bases outside gene matches: 10. Germline CDR1 is MDHEN and CDR2 is SYDVKM. This CDR3 contains 18 residues. The CDR3: CASSLAGGPILAKNIQYF. CDR3 nucleotides: TGTGCCAGCAGCTTAGCGGGAGGGCCGATTCTAGCCAAAAACATTCAGTACTTC. The complete variable domain, with remaining parts taken from reference TRBV28 and TRBJ2-4, reads DVKVTQSSRYLVKRTGEKVFLECVQDMDHENMFWYRQDPGLGLRLIYFSYDVKMKEKGDIPEGYSVSREKKERFSLILESASTNQTSMYLCASSLAGGPILAKNIQYFGAGTRLSVL.

There are many counts of this clonotype. The CDR3 DNA reads TGTGCCAGCAGCTTAAATCCCCAGAGTGAAGCTTTCTTT. This gives the protein CASSLNPQSEAFF. The V gene is TRBV7-3, the J gene TRBJ1-1; D ambiguous. The V gene's germline CDR1 is SGHTA and CDR2 FQGTGA. This CDR3 is built from 13 residues. The ends were cut back, 1 base at V and 7 bases at J, with 10 bases in the middle.

This clonotype has a count of ten or more. The V call is TRBV7-2, the J call TRBJ1-2, with 8 positions matching TRBD1. The germline V gene encodes CDR1 SGHTA and CDR2 FQGNSA. The J segment lost 5 bases and the V segment lost 5 bases, leaving 10 bases of the junction unmatched. The CDR3 runs to 15 residues. Written as DNA, the CDR3 is TGTGCCAGCAGCCCTGGACAGGGATCAACTTATGGCTACACCTTC. Translated, it gives CASSPGQGSTYGYTF.

This chain links TRBV11-1 with TRBJ1-2; D gene unclear. Per germline, CDR1 SGHAT and CDR2 FQDESV (reference sequence). The V end lost 2 bases, the J end lost 4 bases, and 8 bases lay between the germline ends. The CDR3 is 13 amino acids. The CDR3 coding sequence is TGTGCCAGCAGCTTAACTTTGGGCTATGGCTACACCTTC. Translation: CASSLTLGYGYTF.

This clonotype has a handful of counts. The J gene is TRBJ2-7, the V gene TRBV28; TRBD2 matches at 12 bases. Germline trimming cut 5 bases from V and 6 bases from J; bases unmatched to any gene: 8. The CDR3 runs to 15 residues. Germline V lookup: CDR1 MDHEN, CDR2 SYDVKM. CDR3 protein: CASSPSGRAEGEQYF. The CDR3 DNA follows: TGTGCCAGCAGTCCTAGCGGGAGGGCGGAGGGCGAGCAGTACTTC.

This clonotype was detected only a few times. The rearrangement uses TRBV4-3 and TRBJ2-3, with TRBD1 as a possible D gene (5 bases). The germline CDR1 and CDR2 sequences are LGHNA and YSLEER. The CDR3 is made up of 15 amino acids. V shed 1 base and J shed 4 bases, with 12 bases lying between them. CDR3 in DNA: TGCGCCAGCAGCCAAGCATTCTTGGGGCCAGATACGCAGTATTTT. Amino acid sequence: CASSQAFLGPDTQYF.

The V and J genes are TRBV5-1 and TRBJ2-7; TRBD2 agrees at 10 bases. Germline V CDR1 and CDR2: SGHRS, YFSETQ. The CDR3 length is 16 residues. Trimming at V came to 0 bases and at J to 4 bases, leaving 7 bases not matched to a gene. CDR3 coding DNA: TGCGCCAGCAGCTTGGGCACTAGCGGGAAAGGATACGAGCAGTACTTC. It encodes CASSLGTSGKGYEQYF.

This chain joins TRBV27 and TRBJ1-4; perhaps TRBD1 as D (6 bases). This CDR3 is built from 16 residues. Deletions cut 6 bases from V and 7 bases from J, with 21 bases between. Germline V gene sequence: CDR1 MNHEY, CDR2 SMNVEV (reference sequence). The CDR3 here is CASSPTRQGKGEKLFF. In DNA form, the CDR3 reads TGTGCCAGCAGCCCCACCCGTCAGGGGAAGGGTGAAAAACTGTTTTTT.

This clonotype was detected many times. This chain joins TRBV15 and TRBJ2-6; D is uncertain. The germline CDR1 and CDR2 sequences are LNHNV and YYDKDF (reference sequence). The CDR3 sequence is 16 residues long. V shed 0 bases and J shed 0 bases, with 6 bases lying between them. In DNA form, the CDR3 reads TGTGCCACCAGCAGAGATGTCGGCTCTGGGGCCAACGTCCTGACTTTC. Translating it yields CATSRDVGSGANVLTF.

The chain carries TRBV4-2 and TRBJ1-4; TRBD1 aligns across 7 bases. Germline V lookup: CDR1 LGHNA, CDR2 YNFKEQ. The CDR3 consists of 14 residues. With V trimmed by 4 bases and J by 5 bases, 4 bases remained unmatched. The CDR3 DNA follows: TGTGCCAGCAGCCCTGGACAGGAAAATGAAAAACTGTTTTTT. Residues: CASSPGQENEKLFF.

By its share, this clonotype is medium-sized. One junction end does not reproduce the germline sequence, and a read error may be involved. This chain joins TRBV7-2 and TRBJ1-6; no clear D. The CDR3 covers 12 residues. The germline V gene has CDR1 SGHTA and CDR2 FQGNSA. CDR3 loop: CASSSHNSPLHF. CDR3 nucleotide sequence: TGTGCCAGCAGCTCCCATAATTCACCCCTCCACTTT.

In this sample, this clonotype turned up many times. The chain is built from TRBV6-5 and TRBJ1-1, with D possibly matching TRBD1 (5 bases). CDR3 size: 13 residues. Germline V lookup: CDR1 MNHEY, CDR2 SVGAGI. The V end was cut by 5 bases, the J end by 3 bases, with 10 bases between. For the CDR3, the DNA is TGTGCCAGCAGTCCCAGGGAACACACTGAAGCTTTCTTT. It encodes CASSPREHTEAFF.

This clonotype was counted many times. The chain employs TRBV20-1 and TRBJ2-1, with 12 bases matching TRBD2. The ends lost 0 bases at V and 9 bases at J; junction bases unmatched: 6. The germline gives CDR1 DFQATT, CDR2 SNEGSKA (reference sequence). The CDR3 covers 15 residues. CDR3 residues: CSARDRLAGVIEQFF. The CDR3 DNA reads TGCAGTGCTAGAGATAGACTAGCGGGAGTCATTGAGCAGTTCTTC.

This clonotype was recorded a few times. The gene calls are TRBV6-5 and TRBJ2-5, with a tentative D call TRBD1 (6 bases). The germline gives CDR1 MNHEY, CDR2 SVGAGI. CDR3 length equals 15 residues. V was shortened by 8 bases and J by 4 bases, with 20 bases between the two germline ends. Written as DNA, the CDR3 is TGTGCCAGCGGTCGACAGGATTCCCACGGAGAGACCCAGTACTTC. It yields the protein CASGRQDSHGETQYF.